Given below is one TCR beta chain in context. Its antigen is unknown. The data originate from a study of shared clonotypes between healthy human individuals. About the research overall: The plates for each donor numbered three CD4 naive, three CD4 memory, two CD8 naive and one CD8 memory. Study-level results: Memory subsets generally showed lower estimated richness than naive subsets.

TCRdb's table, derived via immunoSEQ multiplex PCR, lists solely in-frame clones and lacks some. The table lists 2 million to 3 million clones, over 85% of them singletons. This CDR3 spans 16 amino acids. Germline CDR1 SGHVS, CDR2 FNYEAQ. V shed 1 base and J shed 0 bases, with 13 bases lying between them. The donors, healthy adults who were HIV-negative, had experienced no recent acute infections or vaccinations. This chain uses TRBV7-6 with TRBJ2-7; TRBD1 is a possible D gene (6 bases). The sequencing input was naive CD4+ T cells from PBMCs. Specified subset: CD45RA+ positively selected. The TCR was taken from a man younger than 30 in good health. Some clones in this sample may be carry-over from other donors' samples. This chain's CDR3 is CASSLGPTGSSYEQYF. The CDR3 DNA sequence: TGTGCCAGCAGCTTAGGTCCGACAGGTAGCTCCTACGAGCAGTACTTC.